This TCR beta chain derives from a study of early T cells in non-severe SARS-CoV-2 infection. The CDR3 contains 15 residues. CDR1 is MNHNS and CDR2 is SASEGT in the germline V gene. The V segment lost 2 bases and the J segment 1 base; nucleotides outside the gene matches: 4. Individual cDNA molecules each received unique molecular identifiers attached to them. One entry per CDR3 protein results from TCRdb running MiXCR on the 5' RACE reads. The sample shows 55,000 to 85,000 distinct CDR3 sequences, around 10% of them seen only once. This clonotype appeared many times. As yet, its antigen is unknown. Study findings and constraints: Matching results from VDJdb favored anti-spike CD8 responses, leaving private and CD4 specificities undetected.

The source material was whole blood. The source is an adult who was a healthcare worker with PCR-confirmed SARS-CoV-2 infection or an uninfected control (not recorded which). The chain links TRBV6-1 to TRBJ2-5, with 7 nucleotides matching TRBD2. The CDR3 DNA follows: TGTGCCAGCAGTGAAAACTCGGGGGGCCAAGAGACCCAGTACTTC. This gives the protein CASSENSGGQETQYF.